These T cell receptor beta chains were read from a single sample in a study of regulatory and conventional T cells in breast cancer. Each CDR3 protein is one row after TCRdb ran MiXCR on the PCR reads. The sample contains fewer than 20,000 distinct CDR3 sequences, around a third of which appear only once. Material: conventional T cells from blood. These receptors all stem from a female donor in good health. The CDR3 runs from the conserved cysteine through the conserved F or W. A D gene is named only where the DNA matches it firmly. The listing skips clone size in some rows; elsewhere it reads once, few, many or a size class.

cdr3_aa: CASSQDFFGEAFF; cdr3_nt: TGCGCCAGCAGCCAAGACTTCTTCGGTGAAGCTTTCTTT; clone_size: few; v_call: TRBV4-3; cdr3_length: 13; j_call: TRBJ1-1; d_call: -
cdr3_aa: CASRPTSSDTQYF; cdr3_nt: TGTGCCAGCAGACCAACTAGCTCGGATACGCAGTATTTT; clone_size: -; v_call: TRBV7-9; cdr3_length: 13; j_call: TRBJ2-3; d_call: -
cdr3_aa: CASSSQRGGNTEAFF; cdr3_nt: TGTGCCAGCAGCTCTCAGAGAGGGGGAAACACTGAAGCTTTCTTT; clone_size: few; v_call: TRBV7-3; cdr3_length: 15; j_call: TRBJ1-1; d_call: -
cdr3_aa: CASSLWGNQETQYF; cdr3_nt: TGCGCCAGCAGCTTGTGGGGGAATCAAGAGACCCAGTACTTC; clone_size: medium-sized; v_call: TRBV5-1; cdr3_length: 14; j_call: TRBJ2-5; d_call: -
cdr3_aa: CASSLETPPEYF; cdr3_nt: TGCGCCAGCAGCTTGGAGACCCCGCCCGAGTACTTC; clone_size: few; v_call: TRBV5-1; cdr3_length: 12; j_call: TRBJ2-5; d_call: -
cdr3_aa: CASSWGQGDSNQPQHF; cdr3_nt: TGTGCCAGCAGTTGGGGACAGGGAGATAGCAATCAGCCCCAGCATTTT; clone_size: -; v_call: TRBV12-3/TRBV12-4; cdr3_length: 16; j_call: TRBJ1-5; d_call: TRBD1
cdr3_aa: CSADGTASLYEQYF; cdr3_nt: TGCAGTGCCGACGGCACTGCTAGCCTGTACGAGCAGTACTTC; clone_size: few; v_call: TRBV20-1; cdr3_length: 14; j_call: TRBJ2-7; d_call: -
cdr3_aa: CASSPRIFLSHSNTGELFF; cdr3_nt: TGTGCCAGCAGTCCCCGGATCTTCTTATCACACTCGAACACCGGGGAGCTGTTTTTT; clone_size: -; v_call: TRBV6-5; cdr3_length: 19; j_call: TRBJ2-2; d_call: -
cdr3_aa: CASSLGLQNQPQHF; cdr3_nt: TGTGCCAGCAGCTTAGGACTCCAGAATCAGCCCCAGCATTTT; clone_size: -; v_call: TRBV7-2; cdr3_length: 14; j_call: TRBJ1-5; d_call: -
cdr3_aa: CASSRQGRETQYF; cdr3_nt: TGTGCCAGCAGCCGACAGGGGAGGGAGACCCAGTACTTC; clone_size: medium-sized; v_call: TRBV7-3; cdr3_length: 13; j_call: TRBJ2-5; d_call: TRBD1
cdr3_aa: CASSEAGSYNEQFF; cdr3_nt: TGTGCCAGCAGTGAAGCGGGCTCCTACAATGAGCAGTTCTTC; clone_size: many; v_call: TRBV6-6; cdr3_length: 14; j_call: TRBJ2-1; d_call: -
cdr3_aa: CASSLKNGRDTQYF; cdr3_nt: TGTGCCAGCAGCTTAAAAAATGGGAGGGATACGCAGTATTTT; clone_size: few; v_call: TRBV7-2; cdr3_length: 14; j_call: TRBJ2-3; d_call: -
cdr3_aa: CASSELGAPGNTIYF; cdr3_nt: TGTGCCAGCAGTGAATTGGGGGCGCCTGGAAACACCATATATTTT; clone_size: few; v_call: TRBV2; cdr3_length: 15; j_call: TRBJ1-3; d_call: -
cdr3_aa: CASSLVGGPTDTQYF; cdr3_nt: TGCGCCAGCAGCTTGGTGGGGGGCCCCACAGATACGCAGTATTTT; clone_size: medium-sized; v_call: TRBV5-1; cdr3_length: 15; j_call: TRBJ2-3; d_call: -
cdr3_aa: CASSRGGISTGELFF; cdr3_nt: TGTGCCAGCAGCCGGGGGGGAATTTCCACCGGGGAGCTGTTTTTT; clone_size: few; v_call: TRBV6-5; cdr3_length: 15; j_call: TRBJ2-2; d_call: TRBD2
cdr3_aa: CASSLVSESQYF; cdr3_nt: TGTGCCAGCAGCTTAGTGTCGGAGTCCCAGTACTTC; clone_size: -; v_call: TRBV7-9; cdr3_length: 12; j_call: TRBJ2-5; d_call: -
cdr3_aa: CASGIRSSGSYEQYF; cdr3_nt: TGTGCCAGCGGTATCCGTTCTAGCGGGAGCTACGAGCAGTACTTC; clone_size: -; v_call: TRBV2; cdr3_length: 15; j_call: TRBJ2-7; d_call: TRBD2
cdr3_aa: CASSLGIGYDEKLFF; cdr3_nt: TGCGCCAGCAGCCTCGGCATAGGGTACGATGAAAAACTGTTTTTT; clone_size: medium-sized; v_call: TRBV5-1; cdr3_length: 15; j_call: TRBJ1-4; d_call: -
cdr3_aa: CASSLELTQLGGPSDGNSYEQYF; cdr3_nt: TGCGCCAGCAGCTTGGAGCTAACTCAGCTCGGGGGCCCGTCGGACGGTAACTCCTACGAGCAGTACTTC; clone_size: -; v_call: TRBV5-1; cdr3_length: 23; j_call: TRBJ2-7; d_call: -
cdr3_aa: CSALGRVNTEAFF; cdr3_nt: TGCAGCGCCCTCGGACGGGTTAACACTGAAGCTTTCTTT; clone_size: medium-sized; v_call: TRBV29-1; cdr3_length: 13; j_call: TRBJ1-1; d_call: -
cdr3_aa: CASSPGSAGELFF; cdr3_nt: TGTGCCAGCAGCCCAGGGTCAGCCGGGGAGCTGTTTTTT; clone_size: -; v_call: TRBV7-6; cdr3_length: 13; j_call: TRBJ2-2; d_call: -
cdr3_aa: CASSWGGRAVAYEQYF; cdr3_nt: TGTGCCAGCAGTTGGGGCGGGAGGGCCGTTGCCTACGAGCAGTACTTC; clone_size: medium-sized; v_call: TRBV12-3/TRBV12-4; cdr3_length: 16; j_call: TRBJ2-7; d_call: TRBD2
cdr3_aa: CASSLRDFYNEQFF; cdr3_nt: TGTGCCAGCAGCCTCAGGGACTTTTACAATGAGCAGTTCTTC; clone_size: -; v_call: TRBV4-2; cdr3_length: 14; j_call: TRBJ2-1; d_call: -
cdr3_aa: CATSDLAKNIQYF; cdr3_nt: TGTGCCACCTCCGATCTAGCCAAAAACATTCAGTACTTC; clone_size: few; v_call: TRBV28; cdr3_length: 13; j_call: TRBJ2-4; d_call: -
cdr3_aa: CASSPRRDALGNEQFF; cdr3_nt: TGTGCCAGCAGCCCTCGCCGGGACGCGCTAGGGAATGAGCAGTTCTTC; clone_size: medium-sized; v_call: TRBV7-9; cdr3_length: 16; j_call: TRBJ2-1; d_call: -
cdr3_aa: CSVERGEQYF; cdr3_nt: TGCAGCGTGGAGAGGGGGGAGCAGTACTTC; clone_size: medium-sized; v_call: TRBV29-1; cdr3_length: 10; j_call: TRBJ2-7; d_call: -
cdr3_aa: CASSFHLAGLSYEQYF; cdr3_nt: TGTGCCAGCAGTTTTCACCTAGCGGGACTCTCCTACGAGCAGTACTTC; clone_size: -; v_call: TRBV28; cdr3_length: 16; j_call: TRBJ2-7; d_call: TRBD2
cdr3_aa: CASSLGATVPGANVLTF; cdr3_nt: TGCGCCAGCAGCTTGGGAGCGACAGTCCCTGGGGCCAACGTCCTGACTTTC; clone_size: few; v_call: TRBV5-1; cdr3_length: 17; j_call: TRBJ2-6; d_call: -
cdr3_aa: CASSQDGGGTGRETQYF; cdr3_nt: TGCGCCAGCAGCCAAGATGGAGGGGGCACAGGGCGGGAGACCCAGTACTTC; clone_size: -; v_call: TRBV4-1; cdr3_length: 17; j_call: TRBJ2-5; d_call: -
cdr3_aa: CASSSPPGLGSNTDTQYF; cdr3_nt: TGTGCCAGCAGCTCCCCACCCGGACTGGGGTCCAACACAGATACGCAGTATTTT; clone_size: few; v_call: TRBV7-9; cdr3_length: 18; j_call: TRBJ2-3; d_call: -
cdr3_aa: CASSSPGSLGQYF; cdr3_nt: TGTGCCAGCAGTTCCCCGGGCTCCCTTGGGCAGTACTTC; clone_size: -; v_call: TRBV28; cdr3_length: 13; j_call: TRBJ2-7; d_call: -
cdr3_aa: CASSSVTDTQYF; cdr3_nt: TGTGCCAGCAGCAGCGTTACAGATACGCAGTATTTT; clone_size: many; v_call: TRBV7-2; cdr3_length: 12; j_call: TRBJ2-3; d_call: -
cdr3_aa: CASSLIGNTEAFF; cdr3_nt: TGTGCCAGCAGTTTAATAGGCAACACTGAAGCTTTCTTT; clone_size: few; v_call: TRBV27; cdr3_length: 13; j_call: TRBJ1-1; d_call: -
cdr3_aa: CATRNLGSNYGYTF; cdr3_nt: TGTGCCACAAGGAACTTAGGGAGTAACTATGGCTACACCTTC; clone_size: -; v_call: TRBV19; cdr3_length: 14; j_call: TRBJ1-2; d_call: -
cdr3_aa: CASTAGLSGGSLAYEQYF; cdr3_nt: TGTGCCAGCACGGCCGGGTTGTCAGGGGGCTCCCTAGCCTACGAGCAGTACTTC; clone_size: medium-sized; v_call: TRBV7-9; cdr3_length: 18; j_call: TRBJ2-7; d_call: TRBD1
cdr3_aa: CASSPNYPNQPQHF; cdr3_nt: TGTGCCAGCAGCCCCAATTACCCCAATCAGCCCCAGCATTTT; clone_size: medium-sized; v_call: TRBV12-3/TRBV12-4; cdr3_length: 14; j_call: TRBJ1-5; d_call: -
cdr3_aa: CASSYDRATNEKLFF; cdr3_nt: TGTGCCAGCAGCTATGACAGGGCGACTAATGAAAAACTGTTTTTT; clone_size: few; v_call: TRBV6-5; cdr3_length: 15; j_call: TRBJ1-4; d_call: TRBD1
cdr3_aa: CASSPADPSPLHF; cdr3_nt: TGTGCCAGCTCACCGGCAGATCCTTCACCCCTCCACTTT; clone_size: -; v_call: TRBV18; cdr3_length: 13; j_call: TRBJ1-6; d_call: -
cdr3_aa: CSVDAGGDSYNEKLFF; cdr3_nt: TGCAGCGTTGACGCTGGTGGGGACAGTTATAATGAAAAACTGTTTTTT; clone_size: -; v_call: TRBV29-1; cdr3_length: 16; j_call: TRBJ1-4; d_call: TRBD1
cdr3_aa: CASSQAGTAFMYF; cdr3_nt: TGTGCCAGCAGCCAAGCCGGGACCGCGTTTATGTACTTC; clone_size: -; v_call: TRBV3-1; cdr3_length: 13; j_call: TRBJ2-7; d_call: -
cdr3_aa: CSARDPDTEAFF; cdr3_nt: TGCAGTGCTAGAGATCCGGACACTGAAGCTTTCTTT; clone_size: few; v_call: TRBV20-1; cdr3_length: 12; j_call: TRBJ1-1; d_call: -
cdr3_aa: CASSYGGRTEAFF; cdr3_nt: TGTGCCAGCAGTTACGGGGGCCGGACTGAAGCTTTCTTT; clone_size: -; v_call: TRBV6-2/TRBV6-3; cdr3_length: 13; j_call: TRBJ1-1; d_call: -